This entry lists 16 T cell receptor beta chains sequenced from one sample in a study of T cells after yellow fever vaccination. TCRdb used MiXCR to reprocess the 5' RACE reads, holding one entry per CDR3 protein. The sample consists of 610,000 or so distinct CDR3 sequences, roughly an eighth of them appearing once. The sample here was PBMCs, taken on the day of the yellow fever booster vaccination. The receptors shown here come from a man aged 25 to 40 who received the YFV17D yellow fever vaccine.

At least ten counts were recorded for this clonotype. The V call is TRBV9, the J call TRBJ1-1; D is uncertain. The CDR3 totals 14 residues. Germline values: CDR1 SGDLS, CDR2 YYNGEE. The V gene lost 2 bases and the J gene lost 2 bases, with 10 bases spanning the gap. CDR3 nucleotides: TGTGCCAGCAGCGTGGATTTGGAAAACACTGAAGCTTTCTTT. Its translation: CASSVDLENTEAFF.

This clonotype has a handful of counts. This rearrangement joins TRBV20-1 to TRBJ2-7; TRBD2 aligns across 14 bases. The germline V gene has CDR1 DFQATT and CDR2 SNEGSKA (reference sequence). This CDR3 has 13 amino acids. With 5 bases clipped from V and 7 bases from J, the junction kept 4 bases outside the gene matches. The CDR3 DNA reads as TGCAGTGCTCGAGGACTAGCGGGAGGAGAGCAGTACTTC. Amino acid sequence: CSARGLAGGEQYF.

The chain employs TRBV12-3 or TRBV12-4 and TRBJ1-6; weak D call: TRBD1 (5 bases). V dropped 3 bases and J dropped 9 bases, with 15 bases sitting between them. CDR3 length: 15 residues. In DNA, the CDR3 is TGTGCCAGCAGTTTTGGTCACGGAGGGGCTTCACCCCTCCACTTT. Translation gives CASSFGHGGASPLHF.

This chain connects TRBV12-3 or TRBV12-4 to TRBJ1-5; D may be TRBD1 (5 bases). Deletions cut 6 bases from V and 4 bases from J, with 16 bases between. This CDR3 is built from 15 residues. The CDR3 sequence is CASRPAGGENQPQHF. The CDR3 DNA follows: TGTGCCAGCAGACCAGCGGGGGGAGAGAATCAGCCCCAGCATTTT.

Ten or more counts support this clonotype. The gene calls are TRBV27 and TRBJ2-1; D may be TRBD2 (6 bases). CDR3 length: 15 residues. Trimming took 2 bases from V and 4 from J, leaving 12 bases between them. CDR1 MNHEY and CDR2 SMNVEV come from the germline V gene (reference sequence). In DNA, the CDR3 is TGTGCCAGCAGTTTAGTCCTAGCGTCGTACAATGAGCAGTTCTTC. It is translated as CASSLVLASYNEQFF.

This clonotype showed up just a few times. The chain is built from TRBV20-1 and TRBJ2-3; TRBD2 aligns across 9 bases. J lost 5 bases, V lost 6 bases, and 12 bases had no gene match. CDR3 length equals 15 residues. Germline values: CDR1 DFQATT, CDR2 SNEGSKA (reference sequence). The CDR3 sequence: CSAKAGTSRRDTQYF. CDR3 DNA sequence: TGCAGTGCAAAAGCCGGGACTAGCCGGAGAGATACGCAGTATTTT.

This clonotype was seen a handful of times. Here the CDR3 reads CASLEDRGWYGYTF. As DNA, the CDR3 is TGTGCCAGTCTTGAGGACAGGGGTTGGTATGGCTACACCTTC. V is TRBV28 and J is TRBJ1-2, with 9 bases fitting TRBD1. Trimming took 9 bases from V and 5 from J; bases not matched to a gene: 10. CDR3 size: 14 residues. The germline V gene has CDR1 MDHEN and CDR2 SYDVKM.

CDR3: CATSRGKTGKETQYF. CDR3 bases: TGTGCCACCAGCAGAGGAAAGACAGGGAAAGAGACCCAGTACTTC. This rearrangement joins TRBV15 to TRBJ2-5, with 7 bases that match TRBD1. The germline V gene has CDR1 LNHNV and CDR2 YYDKDF (reference sequence). This CDR3 contains 15 residues. V was pared by 1 base and J by 3 bases, with 5 bases of the junction left unmatched.

This clonotype has a handful of counts. This rearrangement joins TRBV7-2 to TRBJ2-1; D not certain. Trimming removed 8 bases at V and 7 bases at J, with 12 bases between. Germline lookup yields CDR1 SGHTA and CDR2 FQGNSA. The CDR3 is 12 residues long. As DNA, the CDR3 is TGTGCCAGCGGCCGAGCAATAAATGAGCAGTTCTTC. Protein sequence: CASGRAINEQFF.

This clonotype was counted only a few times. This chain connects TRBV6-2 or TRBV6-3 to TRBJ2-7; D is perhaps TRBD1 (5 bases). The V and J ends lost 2 bases and 4 bases respectively, with 18 bases between them. Germline V CDR1 and CDR2: MNHEY, SVGEGT. This CDR3 contains 16 residues. This CDR3 is CASSYTSTARSYEQYF. CDR3 DNA sequence: TGTGCCAGCAGTTACACCTCGACAGCTCGCTCATACGAGCAGTACTTC.

V and J are TRBV14 and TRBJ2-1, with a possible D match to TRBD1 (5 bases). The V end lost 4 bases, the J end lost 6 bases, and 22 bases lay between the germline ends. Germline lookup yields CDR1 SGHDN and CDR2 FVKESK. The CDR3 runs to 17 residues. The DNA of the CDR3 is TGTGCCAGCAGCCTGCTCCAGACAGTGGGTCCCCTCAATGAGCAGTTCTTC. Encoded protein: CASSLLQTVGPLNEQFF. The whole variable domain, remainder taken from reference TRBV14 and TRBJ2-1, is EAGVTQFPSHSVIEKGQTVTLRCDPISGHDNLYWYRRVMGKEIKFLLHFVKESKQDESGMPNNRFLAERTGGTYSTLKVQPAELEDSGVYFCASSLLQTVGPLNEQFFGPGTRLTVL.

This clonotype appeared a few times. V usage is TRBV7-2 and J usage is TRBJ2-7, with TRBD2 identical over 7 bases. CDR1 is SGHTA, CDR2 FQGNSA, per germline. The J segment lost 0 bases and the V segment lost 4 bases, leaving 9 bases of the junction unmatched. The CDR3 sequence is 16 residues long. The CDR3 DNA is TGTGCCAGCAGCTACCTAGCGGAGTCGAGCTCCTACGAGCAGTACTTC. Protein product: CASSYLAESSSYEQYF.

A few counts support this clonotype. V is TRBV28 and J is TRBJ2-7; the match to TRBD2 covers 12 bases. With V trimmed by 3 bases and J by 5 bases, 14 bases remained unmatched. CDR1 MDHEN and CDR2 SYDVKM come from the germline V gene. The CDR3 runs to 18 residues. The CDR3 region has the DNA TGTGCCAGCAGTTTTTCGGCTAGCGGGAGGGGTGGGATTGACGAGCAGTACTTC. It specifies CASSFSASGRGGIDEQYF. Full variable domain (outside the CDR3, taken from reference TRBV28 and TRBJ2-7): DVKVTQSSRYLVKRTGEKVFLECVQDMDHENMFWYRQDPGLGLRLIYFSYDVKMKEKGDIPEGYSVSREKKERFSLILESASTNQTSMYLCASSFSASGRGGIDEQYFGPGTRLTVT.

This clonotype appeared many times. The chain employs TRBV11-2 and TRBJ2-5, with a weak D call TRBD2 (7 bases). V was trimmed by 1 base and J by 5 bases, leaving 23 bases between them. Germline values: CDR1 SGHAT, CDR2 FQNNGV. There are 18 residues in the CDR3. The CDR3 is CASSLGPLARGLQETQYF. As DNA, the CDR3 is TGTGCCAGCAGCTTAGGCCCGCTAGCGCGGGGGCTTCAGGAGACCCAGTACTTC.

This chain uses TRBV5-6 with TRBJ2-7, with no clear D. Germline V gene sequence: CDR1 SGHDT, CDR2 YYEEEE. V was trimmed by 0 bases and J by 5 bases, leaving 6 bases between them. The length of the CDR3 is 12 residues. The CDR3 loop reads CASSLEADEQYF. The CDR3 bases are TGTGCCAGCAGCTTGGAGGCAGACGAGCAGTACTTC. Using reference TRBV5-6 and TRBJ2-7 for the parts outside the CDR3, the full variable domain is DAGVTQSPTHLIKTRGQQVTLRCSPKSGHDTVSWYQQALGQGPQFIFQYYEEEERQRGNFPDRFSGHQFPNYSSELNVNALLLGDSALYLCASSLEADEQYFGPGTRLTVT.

V gene TRBV5-1 combines with J gene TRBJ2-5; a weak D match, TRBD2 (6 bases). This CDR3 contains 15 residues. The ends were cut back, 4 bases at V and 2 bases at J, with 15 bases in the middle. Germline V CDR1 and CDR2: SGHRS, YFSETQ. CDR3 region: CASSLWGESQETQYF. CDR3 nucleotide sequence: TGCGCCAGCAGCCTATGGGGGGAGTCACAAGAGACCCAGTACTTC.